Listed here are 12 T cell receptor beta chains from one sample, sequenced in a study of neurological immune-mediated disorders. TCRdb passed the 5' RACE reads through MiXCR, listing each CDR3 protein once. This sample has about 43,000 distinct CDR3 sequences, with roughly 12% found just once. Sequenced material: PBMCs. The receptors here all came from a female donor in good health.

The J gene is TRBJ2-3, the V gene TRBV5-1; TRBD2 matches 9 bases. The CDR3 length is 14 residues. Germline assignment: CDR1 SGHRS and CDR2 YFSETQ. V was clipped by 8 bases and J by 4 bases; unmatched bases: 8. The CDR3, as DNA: TGCGCCAGTCAGTCTAGCGGGGCCTCAGATACGCAGTATTTT. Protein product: CASQSSGASDTQYF.

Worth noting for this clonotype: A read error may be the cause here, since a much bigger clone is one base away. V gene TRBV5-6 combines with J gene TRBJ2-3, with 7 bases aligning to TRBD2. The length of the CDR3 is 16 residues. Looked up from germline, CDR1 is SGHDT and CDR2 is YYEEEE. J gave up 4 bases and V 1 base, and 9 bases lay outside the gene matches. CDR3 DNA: TGTGCCAGCAGCTTGAGGCTAGCGGAGAGGTCAGATACGCAGTATTTT. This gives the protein CASSLRLAERSDTQYF.

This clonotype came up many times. DNA of the CDR3: TGTGCCAGCAGCGGGCGGAGGGCGCTCGGCAATTCACCCCTCCACTTT. This gives the protein CASSGRRALGNSPLHF. The chain links TRBV27 to TRBJ1-6, with D uncertain. Germline CDR1 reads MNHEY; CDR2 reads SMNVEV (reference sequence). This CDR3 spans 16 amino acids. Trimming removed 6 bases at V and 7 bases at J, with 19 bases between.

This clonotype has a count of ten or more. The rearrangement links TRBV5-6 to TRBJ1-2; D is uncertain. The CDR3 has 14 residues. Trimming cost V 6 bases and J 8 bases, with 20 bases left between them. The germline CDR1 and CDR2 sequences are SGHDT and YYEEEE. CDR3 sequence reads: CASKKLPRLEGYTF. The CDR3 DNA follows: TGTGCCAGCAAAAAACTCCCCAGATTAGAGGGCTACACCTTC. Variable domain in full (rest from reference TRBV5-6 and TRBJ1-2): DAGVTQSPTHLIKTRGQQVTLRCSPKSGHDTVSWYQQALGQGPQFIFQYYEEEERQRGNFPDRFSGHQFPNYSSELNVNALLLGDSALYLCASKKLPRLEGYTFGSGTRLTVV.

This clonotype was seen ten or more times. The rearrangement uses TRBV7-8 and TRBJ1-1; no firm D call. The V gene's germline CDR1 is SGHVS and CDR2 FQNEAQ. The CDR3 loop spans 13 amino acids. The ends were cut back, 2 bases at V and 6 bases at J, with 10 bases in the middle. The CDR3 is CASSLIGLAEAFF. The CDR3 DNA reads TGTGCCAGCAGCTTAATAGGTTTGGCTGAAGCTTTCTTT.

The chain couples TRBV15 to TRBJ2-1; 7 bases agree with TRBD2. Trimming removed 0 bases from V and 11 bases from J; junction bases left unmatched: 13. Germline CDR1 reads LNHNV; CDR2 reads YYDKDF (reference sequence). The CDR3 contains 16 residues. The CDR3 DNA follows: TGTGCCACCAGCAGAGATCGAGCGGACCTAGCGGCCCAGCAGTTCTTC. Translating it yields CATSRDRADLAAQQFF.

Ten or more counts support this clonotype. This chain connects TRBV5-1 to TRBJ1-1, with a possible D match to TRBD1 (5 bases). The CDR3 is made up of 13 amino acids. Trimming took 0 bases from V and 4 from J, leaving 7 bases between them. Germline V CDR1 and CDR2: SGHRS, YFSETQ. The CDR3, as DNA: TGCGCCAGCAGCTTGGCGGGGACCACTGAAGCTTTCTTT. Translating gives CASSLAGTTEAFF.

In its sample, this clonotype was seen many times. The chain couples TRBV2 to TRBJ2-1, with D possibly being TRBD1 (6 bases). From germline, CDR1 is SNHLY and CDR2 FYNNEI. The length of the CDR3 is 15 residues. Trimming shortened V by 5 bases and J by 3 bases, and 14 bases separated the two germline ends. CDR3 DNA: TGTGCCAGCAGTTCGGACGGACAGCTCTACAATGAGCAGTTCTTC. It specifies CASSSDGQLYNEQFF. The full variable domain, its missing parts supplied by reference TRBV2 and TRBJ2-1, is EPEVTQTPSHQVTQMGQEVILRCVPISNHLYFYWYRQILGQKVEFLVSFYNNEISEKSEIFDDQFSVERPDGSNFTLKIRSTKLEDSAMYFCASSSDGQLYNEQFFGPGTRLTVL.

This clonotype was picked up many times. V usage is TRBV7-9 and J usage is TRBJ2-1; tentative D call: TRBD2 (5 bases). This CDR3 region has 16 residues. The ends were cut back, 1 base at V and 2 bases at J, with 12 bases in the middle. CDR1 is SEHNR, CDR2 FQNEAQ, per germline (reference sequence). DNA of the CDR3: TGTGCCAGCAGCTTAGACGCAGGAGGCCCCTACAATGAGCAGTTCTTC. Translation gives CASSLDAGGPYNEQFF.

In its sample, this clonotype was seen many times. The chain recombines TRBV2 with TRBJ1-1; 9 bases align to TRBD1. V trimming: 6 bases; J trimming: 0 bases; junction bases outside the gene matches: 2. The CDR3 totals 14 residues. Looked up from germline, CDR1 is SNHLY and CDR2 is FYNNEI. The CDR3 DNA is TGTGCCAGCAGGCACAGGGGGCTGAACACTGAAGCTTTCTTT. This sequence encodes CASRHRGLNTEAFF.

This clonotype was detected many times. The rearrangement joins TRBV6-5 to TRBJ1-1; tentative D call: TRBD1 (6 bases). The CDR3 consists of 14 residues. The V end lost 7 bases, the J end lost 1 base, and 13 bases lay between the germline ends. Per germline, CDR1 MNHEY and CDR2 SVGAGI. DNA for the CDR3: TGTGCCAGCATTCCCACAGGGCCGAACACTGAAGCTTTCTTT. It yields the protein CASIPTGPNTEAFF.

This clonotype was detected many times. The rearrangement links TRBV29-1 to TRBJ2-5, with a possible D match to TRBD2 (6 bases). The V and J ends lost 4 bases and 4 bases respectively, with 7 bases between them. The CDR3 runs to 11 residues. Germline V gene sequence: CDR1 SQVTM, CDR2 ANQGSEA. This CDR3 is CSVGGGETQYF. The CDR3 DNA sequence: TGCAGCGTTGGGGGAGGAGAGACCCAGTACTTC.